This TCR beta chain was found in a study of blood T cells in healthy people across ages. Study in general: For every two T cells, template switching captured about one barcoded beta molecule.

Trimming removed 5 bases from V and 5 bases from J, with 12 bases in between. Germline CDR1 reads SGHTA; CDR2 reads FQGNSA. This CDR3 region has 13 residues. The study's findings and limits: Comparison with aged donors showed that long-lived donors had more naive CD4+ cells and higher diversity. TCR beta diversity was tightly associated with the proportion of naive T cells.

With a J-beta primer mix and a sample-barcoded 5' primer, a second PCR ran 7 to 11 cycles. From the 5' RACE reads, TCRdb called clonotypes with MiXCR, one entry per CDR3 protein. This table holds approximately 1,700,000 distinct CDR3 sequences, approximately 39% found once. Each donor supplied roughly 9.1 milliliters of peripheral blood. In regard to this clonotype: Its antigen is still unknown.

The material sequenced was blood. The source of this sequence is a human donor in good health. This chain uses TRBV7-2 with TRBJ2-5, with no clear D. CDR3 loop: CASSNPGRETQYF. The CDR3 DNA sequence: TGTGCCAGCAGCAACCCCGGTAGGGAGACCCAGTACTTC.